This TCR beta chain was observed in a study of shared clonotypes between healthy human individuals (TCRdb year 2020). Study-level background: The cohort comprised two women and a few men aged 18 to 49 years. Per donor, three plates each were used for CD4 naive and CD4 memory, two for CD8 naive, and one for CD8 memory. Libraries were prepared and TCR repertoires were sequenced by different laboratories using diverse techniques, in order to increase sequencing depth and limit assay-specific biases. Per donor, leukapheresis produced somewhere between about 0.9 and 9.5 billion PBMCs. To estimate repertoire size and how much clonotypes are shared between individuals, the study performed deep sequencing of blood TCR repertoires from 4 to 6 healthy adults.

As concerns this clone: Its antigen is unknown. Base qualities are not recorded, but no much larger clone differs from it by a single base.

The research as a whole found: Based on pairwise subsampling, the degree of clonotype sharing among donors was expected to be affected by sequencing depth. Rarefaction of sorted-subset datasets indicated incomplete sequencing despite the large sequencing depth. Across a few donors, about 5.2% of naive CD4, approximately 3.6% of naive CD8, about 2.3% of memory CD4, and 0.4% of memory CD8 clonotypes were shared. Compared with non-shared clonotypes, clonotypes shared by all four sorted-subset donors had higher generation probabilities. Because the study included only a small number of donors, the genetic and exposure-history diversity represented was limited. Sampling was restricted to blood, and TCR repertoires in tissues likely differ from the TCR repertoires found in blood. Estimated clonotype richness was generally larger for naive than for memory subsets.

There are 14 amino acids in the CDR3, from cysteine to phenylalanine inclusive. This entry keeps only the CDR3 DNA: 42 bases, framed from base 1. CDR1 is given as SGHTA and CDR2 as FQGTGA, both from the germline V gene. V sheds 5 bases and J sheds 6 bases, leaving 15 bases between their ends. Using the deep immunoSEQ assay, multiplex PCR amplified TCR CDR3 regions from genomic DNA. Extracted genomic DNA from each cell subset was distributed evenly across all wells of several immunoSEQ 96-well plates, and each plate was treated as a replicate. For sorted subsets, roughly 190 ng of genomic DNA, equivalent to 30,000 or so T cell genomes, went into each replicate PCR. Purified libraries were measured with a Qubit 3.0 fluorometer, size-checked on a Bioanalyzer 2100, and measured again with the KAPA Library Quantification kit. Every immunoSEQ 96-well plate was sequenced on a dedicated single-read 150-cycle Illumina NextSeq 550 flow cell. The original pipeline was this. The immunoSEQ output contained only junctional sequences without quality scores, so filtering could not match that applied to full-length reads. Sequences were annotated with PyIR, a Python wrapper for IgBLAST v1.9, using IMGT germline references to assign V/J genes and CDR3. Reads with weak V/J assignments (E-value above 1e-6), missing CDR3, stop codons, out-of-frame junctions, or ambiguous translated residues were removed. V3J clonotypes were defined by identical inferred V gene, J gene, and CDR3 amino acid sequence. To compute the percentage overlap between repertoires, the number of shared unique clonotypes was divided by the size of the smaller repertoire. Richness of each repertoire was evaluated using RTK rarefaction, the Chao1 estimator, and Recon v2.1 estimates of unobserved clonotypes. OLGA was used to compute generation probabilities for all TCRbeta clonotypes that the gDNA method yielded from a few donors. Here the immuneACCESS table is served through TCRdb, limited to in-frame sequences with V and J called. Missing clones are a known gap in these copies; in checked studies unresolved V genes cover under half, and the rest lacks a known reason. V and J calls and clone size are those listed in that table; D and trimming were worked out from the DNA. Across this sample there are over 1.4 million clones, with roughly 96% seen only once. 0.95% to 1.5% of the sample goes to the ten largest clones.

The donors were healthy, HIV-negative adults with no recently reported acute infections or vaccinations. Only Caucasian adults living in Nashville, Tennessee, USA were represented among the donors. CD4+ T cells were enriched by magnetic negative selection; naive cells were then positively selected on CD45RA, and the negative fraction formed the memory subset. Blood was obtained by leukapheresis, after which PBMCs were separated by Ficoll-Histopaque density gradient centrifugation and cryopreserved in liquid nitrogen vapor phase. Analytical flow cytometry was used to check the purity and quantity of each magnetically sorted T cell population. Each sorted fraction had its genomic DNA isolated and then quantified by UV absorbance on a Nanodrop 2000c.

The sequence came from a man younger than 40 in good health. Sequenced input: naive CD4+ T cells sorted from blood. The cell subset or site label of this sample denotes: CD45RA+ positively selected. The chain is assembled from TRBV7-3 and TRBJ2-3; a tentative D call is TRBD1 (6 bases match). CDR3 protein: CASSRNNRDDTQYF. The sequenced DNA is TGTGCCAGCAGCCGAAACAACAGGGATGATACGCAGTATTTT.